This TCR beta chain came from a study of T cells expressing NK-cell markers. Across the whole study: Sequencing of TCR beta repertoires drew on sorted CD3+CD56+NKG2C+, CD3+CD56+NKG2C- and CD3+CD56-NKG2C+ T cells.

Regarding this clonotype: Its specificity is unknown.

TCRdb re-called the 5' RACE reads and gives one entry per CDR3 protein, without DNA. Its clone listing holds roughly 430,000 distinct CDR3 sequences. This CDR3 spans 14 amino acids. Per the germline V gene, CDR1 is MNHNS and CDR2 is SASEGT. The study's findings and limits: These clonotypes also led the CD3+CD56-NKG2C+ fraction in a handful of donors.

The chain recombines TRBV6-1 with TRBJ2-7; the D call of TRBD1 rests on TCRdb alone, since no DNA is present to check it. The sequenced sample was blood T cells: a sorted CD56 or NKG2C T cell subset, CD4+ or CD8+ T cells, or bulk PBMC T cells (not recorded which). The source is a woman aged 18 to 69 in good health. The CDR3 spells CASSGRDRTYEQYF.